The 18 T cell receptor beta chains below all came from one sample that was sequenced in a study of blood T cell repertoires in COVID-19. The assay was immunoSEQ multiplex PCR, and TCRdb's table has in-frame clones only and misses some. Of approximately 240,000 clones listed, approximately 79% are singletons. Sequencing used peripheral blood. The source is an elderly woman with active or convalescent COVID-19.

The CDR3 sequence is CASSSQGTFLPYF. The DNA for the CDR3 is TGTGCCAGCAGCTCCCAGGGGACCTTTCTCCCGTATTTT. The chain uses TRBV28 and TRBJ2-3; D possibly corresponds to TRBD1 (6 bases). The germline gives CDR1 MDHEN, CDR2 SYDVKM. Trimming removed 6 bases at V and 14 bases at J, with 21 bases between. This CDR3 has 13 residues.

The chain combines TRBV28 with TRBJ2-2, with D unclear. This CDR3 spans 13 amino acids. Trimming removed 8 bases at V and 0 bases at J, with 7 bases between. Looked up from germline, CDR1 is MDHEN and CDR2 is SYDVKM. The CDR3 here is CASRGANTGELFF. CDR3 in DNA: TGTGCCAGCCGCGGAGCGAACACCGGGGAGCTGTTTTTT.

This clone was counted once. This chain connects TRBV29-1 to TRBJ2-5, with 9 bases fitting TRBD2. Germline CDR1 is SQVTM and CDR2 is ANQGSEA. The CDR3 is 12 residues long. J gave up 5 bases and V 7 bases, and 5 bases lay outside the gene matches. The CDR3 loop is CSAGTSSETQYF. In nucleotides, the CDR3 is TGCAGCGCCGGGACTAGCAGCGAGACCCAGTACTTC.

Only one count was recorded for this clone. The rearrangement links TRBV5-1 to TRBJ2-3; 9 bases are a match to TRBD1. The V gene end was trimmed by 3 bases and the J gene end by 3 bases; junction bases not matched to a gene: 5. CDR3 size: 15 residues. The germline V gene has CDR1 SGHRS and CDR2 YFSETQ. CDR3 nucleotide sequence: TGCGCCAGCAGCTACGGGACAGGGTTTACAGATACGCAGTATTTT. It yields the protein CASSYGTGFTDTQYF. The full variable domain, rest sourced from reference TRBV5-1 and TRBJ2-3, is KAGVTQTPRYLIKTRGQQVTLSCSPISGHRSVSWYQQTPGQGLQFLFEYFSETQRNKGNFPGRFSGRQFSNSRSEMNVSTLELGDSALYLCASSYGTGFTDTQYFGPGTRLTVL.

This sequence joins TRBV15 and TRBJ1-3, with 7 bases lining up with TRBD1. The CDR3 is 15 residues long. Germline V gene data show CDR1 as LNHNV and CDR2 as YYDKDF (reference sequence). V gave up 0 bases and J gave up 3 bases; unmatched junction bases: 2. CDR3 loop: CATSRDQGDGNTIYF. DNA for the CDR3: TGTGCCACCAGCAGAGATCAGGGGGATGGAAACACCATATATTTT.

V and J are TRBV28 and TRBJ1-2, with a tentative D call TRBD1 (5 bases). Germline CDR1 MDHEN, CDR2 SYDVKM. This CDR3 contains 14 residues. Deletions cut 6 bases from V and 2 bases from J, with 13 bases between. The CDR3 sequence: CASSDSLENYGYTF. CDR3 nucleotides: TGTGCCAGCAGCGACAGCCTGGAAAACTATGGCTACACCTTC.

The chain recombines TRBV7-9 with TRBJ2-2; a possible D gene is TRBD2 (5 bases). The V gene's germline CDR1 is SEHNR and CDR2 FQNEAQ (reference sequence). There are 16 residues in the CDR3. V shed 5 bases and J shed 4 bases, with 17 bases lying between them. The CDR3 spells CASSPPMRVSTGELFF. As DNA, the CDR3 is TGTGCCAGCAGCCCCCCAATGCGGGTTAGCACCGGGGAGCTGTTTTTT. Filled out from reference TRBV7-9 and TRBJ2-2, the complete variable domain reads DTGVSQNPRHKITKRGQNVTFRCDPISEHNRLYWYRQTLGQGPEFLTYFQNEAQLEKSRLLSDRFSAERPKGSFSTLEIQRTEQGDSAMYLCASSPPMRVSTGELFFGEGSRLTVL.

The chain joins TRBV28 to TRBJ1-3, with a tentative D call TRBD1 (5 bases). Trimming shortened V by 7 bases and J by 3 bases, and 19 bases separated the two germline ends. Germline loops: CDR1 MDHEN, CDR2 SYDVKM. This CDR3 has 16 amino acids. In DNA form, the CDR3 reads TGTGCCAGCAACCAAGGGTGGGCAGGGCATGGAAACACCATATATTTT. It encodes CASNQGWAGHGNTIYF.

The V gene is TRBV6-1, the J gene TRBJ2-5, with D possibly matching TRBD2 (5 bases). The CDR3 length is 13 residues. V was shortened by 1 base and J by 7 bases, with 10 bases between the two germline ends. Per the germline V gene, CDR1 is MNHNS and CDR2 is SASEGT. CDR3 bases: TGTGCCAGCAGTGAAGTTGGAGGAACGACCCAGTACTTC. This encodes CASSEVGGTTQYF.

The rearrangement links TRBV2 to TRBJ1-1; 7 bases are shared with TRBD1. This CDR3 is 12 amino acids long. The germline CDR1 and CDR2 sequences are SNHLY and FYNNEI. Trimming took 4 bases from V and 10 from J; bases not matched to a gene: 6. The CDR3 region has the DNA TGTGCCAGCAGTGTACCGACAGGGACAGCTTTCTTT. Encoded protein: CASSVPTGTAFF.

This chain links TRBV6-5 with TRBJ2-5; 8 bases fit TRBD2. CDR3 length equals 15 residues. From germline, CDR1 is MNHEY and CDR2 SVGAGI. Trimming cost V 7 bases and J 5 bases; bases outside gene matches: 12. CDR3 amino acids: CASTKPAGGGETQYF. CDR3 DNA: TGTGCCAGCACCAAGCCGGCGGGAGGAGGGGAGACCCAGTACTTC.

The chain is built from TRBV5-6 and TRBJ2-7; a possible D gene is TRBD2 (5 bases). The germline gives CDR1 SGHDT, CDR2 YYEEEE. The CDR3 spans 13 residues. V lost 2 bases and J lost 3, with 9 bases in between. CDR3 DNA sequence: TGTGCCAGCAGCTTTTCGGGGAACTACGAGCAGTACTTC. As protein: CASSFSGNYEQYF.

The chain carries TRBV11-3 and TRBJ1-1; D is ambiguous. CDR3 length equals 13 residues. Germline V gene data show CDR1 as SGHNT and CDR2 as YENEEA. Trimming stripped 1 base from V and 1 base from J, with 4 bases between. The DNA for the CDR3 is TGTGCCAGCAGCTTAGCCAGGAACACTGAAGCTTTCTTT. Translated: CASSLARNTEAFF.

This clone was detected only a few times. CDR3 in DNA: TGTGCCAGCTCCTTCCAGGGGAGAGACACAGATACGCAGTATTTT. Amino acids: CASSFQGRDTDTQYF. This chain uses TRBV27 with TRBJ2-3; TRBD1 might be the D (6 bases). The V gene's germline CDR1 is MNHEY and CDR2 SMNVEV (reference sequence). The CDR3 runs to 15 residues. Trimming left V 8 bases short and J 2 bases short, with 17 bases between.

This clone was picked up one time. CDR3 DNA: TGTGCCAGCAGCTTAGGGACAGGGGGTGGAGAGACCCAGTACTTC. Its protein is CASSLGTGGGETQYF. This sequence joins TRBV7-9 and TRBJ2-5; 10 nucleotides align to TRBD1. J was trimmed by 4 bases and V by 1 base; bases with no gene match: 3. The CDR3 has 15 residues. CDR1 is SEHNR, CDR2 FQNEAQ, per germline (reference sequence).

This chain uses TRBV29-1 with TRBJ1-3; TRBD1 might be the D (5 bases). The CDR3 sequence is 12 residues long. V lost 4 bases and J lost 4, with 8 bases in between. Germline lookup yields CDR1 SQVTM and CDR2 ANQGSEA. The DNA of the CDR3 is TGCAGCGTTGTCACAGGAGGAAACACCATATATTTT. Protein: CSVVTGGNTIYF.

V is TRBV28 and J is TRBJ1-2; no clear D gene. V lost 5 bases and J lost 7, with 11 bases in between. Germline loops: CDR1 MDHEN, CDR2 SYDVKM. There are 12 residues in the CDR3. The CDR3 sequence: CASSIRSGGYTF. CDR3 sequence (DNA): TGTGCCAGCAGTATACGGTCAGGTGGCTACACCTTC.

This clone was recorded only once. The CDR3 reads CASSYSPGTGVSEQYF. CDR3 DNA sequence: TGTGCCAGCAGTTACTCTCCGGGGACAGGGGTAAGCGAGCAGTACTTC. The chain links TRBV6-6 to TRBJ2-7; 10 positions match TRBD1. Germline CDR1 reads MNHNY; CDR2 reads SVGAGI (reference sequence). With V trimmed by 0 bases and J by 6 bases, 8 bases remained unmatched. The CDR3 contains 16 residues.